These 6 T cell receptor beta chains were sequenced from one sample in a study. TCRdb reprocessed the 5' RACE reads with MiXCR, giving one entry per CDR3 protein. The data hold some 62,000 distinct CDR3 sequences, with more than 25% observed a single time. Sequenced material: tumor-infiltrating naive CD4+ T cells sorted from the breast tumor. Indicated subset: naive CD4+ T cells, CD4+CD45RA+CD25-. The receptors derive from a female donor with breast cancer.

V and J are TRBV11-2 and TRBJ2-5; 9 bases map to TRBD1. The V gene end was trimmed by 7 bases and the J gene end by 6 bases; junction bases not matched to a gene: 6. The CDR3 is made up of 13 amino acids. The germline gives CDR1 SGHAT, CDR2 FQNNGV. This CDR3 reads CASNRDRAQTQYF. CDR3 DNA sequence: TGTGCCAGCAACCGGGACAGGGCACAGACCCAGTACTTC.

Only a few counts were recorded for this clonotype. The rearrangement uses TRBV4-1 and TRBJ2-1; D may be TRBD2 (5 bases). This CDR3 is 15 amino acids long. V was clipped by 6 bases and J by 2 bases, with 14 bases between them. Germline values: CDR1 MGHRA, CDR2 YSYEKL. CDR3: CASRPWAGPYNEQFF. The CDR3 DNA reads TGCGCCAGCAGACCTTGGGCGGGCCCCTACAATGAGCAGTTCTTC.

CDR3 sequence: CASSPRSGDEQYF. As DNA, the CDR3 is TGTGCCAGCAGCCCGCGATCAGGCGACGAGCAGTACTTC. The gene calls are TRBV7-6 and TRBJ2-7; the D is unclear. Deletions cut 5 bases from V and 5 bases from J, with 13 bases between. From germline, CDR1 is SGHVS and CDR2 FNYEAQ. The CDR3 contains 13 residues.

The chain is built from TRBV6-6 and TRBJ1-2, with D hard to call. The V gene lost 2 bases and the J gene lost 6 bases, with 7 bases spanning the gap. The CDR3 loop spans 12 amino acids. Germline CDR1 and CDR2: MNHNY and SVGAGI (reference sequence). CDR3 amino acids: CASSYDRDGYTF. CDR3 nucleotide sequence: TGTGCCAGCAGTTACGATAGGGATGGCTACACCTTC.

In this sample, this clonotype turned up many times. The J gene is TRBJ1-5, the V gene TRBV7-8; 8 bases are shared with TRBD1. The V gene end was trimmed by 1 base and the J gene end by 2 bases; junction bases not matched to a gene: 16. From germline, CDR1 is SGHVS and CDR2 FQNEAQ. CDR3 length: 20 amino acids. DNA of the CDR3: TGTGCCAGCAGCTTAGATCCCCCCCTTTTAGGGACAGGTCGCAATCAGCCCCAGCATTTT. This encodes CASSLDPPLLGTGRNQPQHF.

This clonotype has only a few counts. The chain is built from TRBV7-2 and TRBJ1-1; D is possibly TRBD1 (6 bases). CDR1 and CDR2 (germline): SGHTA, FQGNSA. Trimming pared 1 base from V and 5 bases from J, leaving 17 bases between. This CDR3 region has 16 residues. The CDR3 reads CASSLGPPTGWTEAFF. CDR3 nucleotide sequence: TGTGCCAGCAGCTTAGGTCCTCCAACAGGGTGGACTGAAGCTTTCTTT.